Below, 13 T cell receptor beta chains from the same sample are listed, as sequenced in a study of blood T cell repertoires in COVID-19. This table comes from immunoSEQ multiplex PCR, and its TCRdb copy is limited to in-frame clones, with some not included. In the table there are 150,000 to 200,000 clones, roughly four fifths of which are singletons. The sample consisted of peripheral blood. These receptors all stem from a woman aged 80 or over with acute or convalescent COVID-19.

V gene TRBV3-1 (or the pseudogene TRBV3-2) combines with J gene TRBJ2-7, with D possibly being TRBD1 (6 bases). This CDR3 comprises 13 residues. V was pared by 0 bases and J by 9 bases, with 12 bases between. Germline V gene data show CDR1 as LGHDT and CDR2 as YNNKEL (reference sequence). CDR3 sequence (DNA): TGTGCCAGCAGCCAAGAGAGGGGGTCCGGGCAGTACTTC. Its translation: CASSQERGSGQYF.

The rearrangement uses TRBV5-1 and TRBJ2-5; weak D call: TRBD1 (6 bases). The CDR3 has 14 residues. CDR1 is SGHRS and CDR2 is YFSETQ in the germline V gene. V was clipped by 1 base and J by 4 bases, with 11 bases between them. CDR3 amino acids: CASSLPGAGETQYF. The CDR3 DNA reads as TGCGCCAGCAGCTTGCCAGGGGCAGGAGAGACCCAGTACTTC.

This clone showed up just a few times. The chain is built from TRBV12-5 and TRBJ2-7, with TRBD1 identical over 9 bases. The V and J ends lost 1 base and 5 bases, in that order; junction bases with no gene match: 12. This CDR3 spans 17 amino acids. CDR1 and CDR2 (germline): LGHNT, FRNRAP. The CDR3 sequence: CASGLGAIQGAWDEQYF. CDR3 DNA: TGTGCTAGTGGTTTGGGCGCTATACAGGGGGCTTGGGACGAGCAGTACTTC.

The DNA of the CDR3 is TGTGCCAGCAGTGAACAGTACAGGATGTCAGGGGGTACGCAGTATTTT. This encodes CASSEQYRMSGGTQYF. This chain joins TRBV25-1 and TRBJ2-3, with 7 bases fitting TRBD1. J gave up 8 bases and V 2 bases, and 13 bases lay outside the gene matches. This CDR3 spans 16 amino acids. Germline-derived CDR1 and CDR2 are MGHDK and SYGVNS.

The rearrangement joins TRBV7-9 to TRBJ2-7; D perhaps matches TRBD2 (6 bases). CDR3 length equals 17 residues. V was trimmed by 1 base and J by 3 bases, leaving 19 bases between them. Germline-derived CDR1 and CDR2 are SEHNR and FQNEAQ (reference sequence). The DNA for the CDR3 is TGTGCCAGCAGCTTAGTCTTTTCGGGGGAGAGAGGCTACGAGCAGTACTTC. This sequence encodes CASSLVFSGERGYEQYF.

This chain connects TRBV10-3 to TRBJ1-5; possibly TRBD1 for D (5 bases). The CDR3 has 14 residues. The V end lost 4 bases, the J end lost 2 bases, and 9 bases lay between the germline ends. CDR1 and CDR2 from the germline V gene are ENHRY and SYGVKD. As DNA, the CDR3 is TGTGCCATCAGTGCAGGGTGGGGCAATCAGCCCCAGCATTTT. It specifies CAISAGWGNQPQHF.

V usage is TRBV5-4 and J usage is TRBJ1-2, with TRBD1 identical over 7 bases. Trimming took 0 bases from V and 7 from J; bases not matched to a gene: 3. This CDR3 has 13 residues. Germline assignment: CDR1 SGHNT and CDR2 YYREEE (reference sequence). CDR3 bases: TGTGCCAGCAGCTTGGGACAGGGAAGTGGCTACACCTTC. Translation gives CASSLGQGSGYTF. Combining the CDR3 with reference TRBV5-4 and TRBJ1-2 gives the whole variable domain ETGVTQSPTHLIKTRGQQVTLRCSSQSGHNTVSWYQQALGQGPQFIFQYYREEENGRGNFPPRFSGLQFPNYSSELNVNALELDDSALYLCASSLGQGSGYTFGSGTRLTVV.

CDR3 bases: TGTGCCACCAGCAGAGAGGGACAGTTTAATGAAAAACTGTTTTTT. Protein sequence: CATSREGQFNEKLFF. This chain connects TRBV15 to TRBJ1-4; the match to TRBD1 covers 7 bases. The CDR3 is 15 residues long. V was pared by 0 bases and J by 4 bases, with 2 bases of the junction left unmatched. Germline V gene lookup returns CDR1 LNHNV and CDR2 YYDKDF (reference sequence).

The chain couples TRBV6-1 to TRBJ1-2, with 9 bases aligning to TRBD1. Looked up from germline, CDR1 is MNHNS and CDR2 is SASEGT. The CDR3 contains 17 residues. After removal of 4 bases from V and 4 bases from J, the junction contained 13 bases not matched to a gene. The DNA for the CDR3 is TGTGCCAGCAGTGCCCGGACAGGGGTCCCCCCTTTCTATGGCTACACCTTC. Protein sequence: CASSARTGVPPFYGYTF.

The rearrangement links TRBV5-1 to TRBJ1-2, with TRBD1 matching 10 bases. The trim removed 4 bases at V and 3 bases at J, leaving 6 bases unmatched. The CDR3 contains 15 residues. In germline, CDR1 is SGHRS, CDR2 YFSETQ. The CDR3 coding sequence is TGCGCCAGCAGCCCCAGACAGGGGGCCGACTATGGCTACACCTTC. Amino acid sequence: CASSPRQGADYGYTF.

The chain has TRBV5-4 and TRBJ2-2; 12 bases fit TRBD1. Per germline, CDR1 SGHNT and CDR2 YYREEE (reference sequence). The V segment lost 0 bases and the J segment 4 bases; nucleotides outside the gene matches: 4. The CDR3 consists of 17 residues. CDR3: CASSLAGGQGATGELFF. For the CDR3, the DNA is TGTGCCAGCAGCTTGGCGGGGGGACAGGGGGCCACCGGGGAGCTGTTTTTT.

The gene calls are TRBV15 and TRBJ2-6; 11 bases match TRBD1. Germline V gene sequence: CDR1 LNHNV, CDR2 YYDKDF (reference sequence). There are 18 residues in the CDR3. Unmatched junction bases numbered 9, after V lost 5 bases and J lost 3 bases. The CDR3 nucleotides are TGTGCCACCAGCGGAGGACAGGGGGCAGTAGTTGGGGCCAACGTCCTGACTTTC. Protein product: CATSGGQGAVVGANVLTF.

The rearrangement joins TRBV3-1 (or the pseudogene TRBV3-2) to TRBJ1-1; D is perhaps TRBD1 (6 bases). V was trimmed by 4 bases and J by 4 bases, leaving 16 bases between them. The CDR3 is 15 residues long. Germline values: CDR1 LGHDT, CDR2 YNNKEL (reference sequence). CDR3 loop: CASSPVQGRGTEAFF. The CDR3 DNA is TGTGCCAGCAGCCCGGTACAGGGCAGGGGCACTGAAGCTTTCTTT.